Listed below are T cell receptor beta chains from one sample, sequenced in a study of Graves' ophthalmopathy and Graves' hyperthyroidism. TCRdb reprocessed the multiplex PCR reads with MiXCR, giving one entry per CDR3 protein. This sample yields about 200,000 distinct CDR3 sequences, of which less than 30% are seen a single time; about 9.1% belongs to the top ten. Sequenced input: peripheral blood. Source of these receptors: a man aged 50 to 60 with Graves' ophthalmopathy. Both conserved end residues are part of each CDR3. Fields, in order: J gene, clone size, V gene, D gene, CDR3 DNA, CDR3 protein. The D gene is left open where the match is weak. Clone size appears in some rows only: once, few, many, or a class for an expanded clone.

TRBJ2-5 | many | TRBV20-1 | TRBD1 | TGCAGTGCTCCGCCGCGAGGGGGCAGGGAGACCCAGTACTTC | CSAPPRGGRETQYF
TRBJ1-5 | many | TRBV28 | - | TGTGCCAGCAGTTCTCGAGGGAGGGGACAGCCCCAGCATTTT | CASSSRGRGQPQHF
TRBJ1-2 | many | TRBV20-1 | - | TGCAGTGCTCCAGGGGCCCCCGGTCCCTATGGCTACACCTTC | CSAPGAPGPYGYTF
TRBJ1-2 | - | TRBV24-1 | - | TGTGTCACCAGTGAGTCCGCTAACTATGGCTACACCTTC | CVTSESANYGYTF
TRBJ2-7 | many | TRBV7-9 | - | TGTGCCAGCAGCTTAATGGACTACGAGCAGTACTTC | CASSLMDYEQYF
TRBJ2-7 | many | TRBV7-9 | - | TGTGCCAGCAGCTTCGGGCCCTCCTACGAGCAGTACTTC | CASSFGPSYEQYF
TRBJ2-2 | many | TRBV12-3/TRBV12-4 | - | TGTGCCAGCAGTTTTGGCCTGGGCACCGGGGAGCTGTTTTTT | CASSFGLGTGELFF
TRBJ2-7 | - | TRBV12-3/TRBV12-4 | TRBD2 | TGTGCCAGCAGTTCCAGCGGGAGATGGTCGGACGAGCAGTACTTC | CASSSSGRWSDEQYF
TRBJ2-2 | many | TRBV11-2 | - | TGTGCCAGCAGCTTAGACAGCGGAGTGAACACCGGGGAGCTGTTTTTT | CASSLDSGVNTGELFF
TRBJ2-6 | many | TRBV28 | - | TGTGCCAGCAGGGACTCCGGGGCCAACGTCCTGACTTTC | CASRDSGANVLTF
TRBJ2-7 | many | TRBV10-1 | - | TGCGCCAGCAGTGAGTCCGGGACAACCTACGAGCAGTACTTC | CASSESGTTYEQYF
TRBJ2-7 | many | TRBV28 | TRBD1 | TGTGCCAGCAGCCCCGAGGACAGGCACTTGAGGGAGCAGTACTTC | CASSPEDRHLREQYF
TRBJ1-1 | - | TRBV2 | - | TGTGCCAGCACAGGGGTAGTGGACACTGAAGCTTTCTTT | CASTGVVDTEAFF
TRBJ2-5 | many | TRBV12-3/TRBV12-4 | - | TGTGCCACTGTGTGGGACATCGAGGGGCAAGGGACCCAGTACTTC | CATVWDIEGQGTQYF
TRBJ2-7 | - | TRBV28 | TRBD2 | TGTGCCAGCAGTGGGGAGACTAGCGGGAGCTACGAGCAGTACTTC | CASSGETSGSYEQYF
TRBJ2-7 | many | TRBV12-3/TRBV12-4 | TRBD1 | TGTGCCAGCAGTGCCCGGACAGGATTCTACGAGCAGTACTTC | CASSARTGFYEQYF
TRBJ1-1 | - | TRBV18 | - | TGTGCCAGCTCACGTCTCAGGGGAAGCACTGAAGCTTTCTTT | CASSRLRGSTEAFF
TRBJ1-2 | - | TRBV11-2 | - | TGTGCCAGCAGCTTAAGGTCAGGGAAGACAAACTATGGCTACACCTTC | CASSLRSGKTNYGYTF